The present T cell receptor beta chain was sequenced within a study of PD-1 blockade in classical Hodgkin lymphoma. Broader study findings: By C4D1 there was a significant rise in CD4+ TCR diversity but not in CD8+ TCR diversity.

In regard to this clone: The antigen remains unidentified.

Trimming took 2 bases from V and 2 from J; bases not matched to a gene: 3. CDR3 length: 15 residues. Germline lookup yields CDR1 MNHEY and CDR2 SVGAGI. The table came from immunoSEQ multiplex PCR; TCRdb's copy has only in-frame clones and leaves some out. The sample records about 94,000 clones, 85% to 90% being singletons. All patients relapsed after autologous stem cell transplantation, and brentuximab vedotin exposure varied. The chain is built from TRBV6-5 and TRBJ2-5; TRBD2 agrees at 9 bases. Here the sequenced sample was peripheral blood mononuclear cells (PBMCs), taken before the second cycle of nivolumab. This receptor was identified in a human donor with classical Hodgkin lymphoma. This CDR3 reads CASSYRAGGQETQYF. CDR3 DNA sequence: TGTGCCAGCAGTTACAGGGCGGGGGGGCAAGAGACCCAGTACTTC.